This T cell receptor (beta chain) is drawn from a study of regulatory T cells in long-lasting Graves disease (dated by TCRdb to 2020 to 2023). In terms of the full investigation: In the newly diagnosed Graves' disease group, patients had been taking antithyroid drugs for less than 3 months. Patients with persistent Graves' disease were compared with patients with newly diagnosed Graves' disease using TCR sequencing and RNA sequencing of peripheral blood. The study was conducted in China and was registered as a clinical trial. A total of about 33 samples underwent TCR sequencing, from around 13 patients with persistent Graves' disease and some 20 patients with newly diagnosed Graves' disease.

As to this clonotype: The antigen it recognizes is unknown. No clone much larger than this one lies a single base away; base qualities are absent.

Summary of the overall study and its limitations: The study examined only peripheral blood because the primary lesion, thyroid tissue, could not be accessed. The authors acknowledged the small sample size as a limitation that may reduce accuracy. Persistent Graves' disease patients showed lower TCR Shannon entropy and fewer highly expanded clones than newly diagnosed patients, suggesting clonal expansion. Only the TCR beta chain was sequenced and analyzed. More public clonotypes were shared among persistent patients (2,741) than among newly diagnosed patients (approximately 1,000). TRBV28, TRBJ1-2 and TRBJ2-5 were preferentially used in persistent disease, while TRBV20-1 and TRBJ2-1 were favored in newly diagnosed disease.

In light of the paper, this sample's time point label describes: newly diagnosed GD, antithyroid drugs for less than 3 months. For both TCR sequencing and RNA sequencing, RNA was extracted from PBMCs in TRIzol. The diagnosis of Graves' disease was made according to American Thyroid Association guidelines. Recruitment of patients was carried out at an endocrinology department in Xi'an, China. Each patient gave approximately 8.8 milliliters of peripheral blood, collected in an EDTA anticoagulant tube. Ficoll Paque Plus density gradient separation was used to isolate PBMCs, and no additional T cell sorting was done. An Agilent 2100 Bioanalyzer and agarose gel were used to assess RNA quality, and a NanoDrop 2000 was used to measure RNA concentration. Library generation was performed with multiplex PCR. The instrument given in TCRdb is Illumina HiSeq 4000. TCR beta libraries were built with iRepertoire HTBI primers and Arm-PCR amplification of CDR3 regions. Gel purification was performed on PCR products prior to sequencing. In the paper's pipeline: Gene usage analysis of CDR3 amino acid clonotypes used the roughly 62 TRBV and 12 to 15 TRBJ segments found across samples. COPE and FqMerger were used to merge filtered high-quality paired reads into contigs. Contigs were aligned with BLAST to IMGT TRBV, TRBD and TRBJ reference genes, and CDR3 was defined per IMGT. Any clonotype with a frequency above 0.1% was classified as a highly expanded clone. Shannon entropy served as the measure of repertoire diversity, while the Gini coefficient captured V-J evenness. A clonotype found in more than one individual was treated as public. TCRdb trimmed public reads at Q25 via fastp, called clones via MiXCR and kept in-frame beta chains. Identical CDR3 proteins give one entry, which carries the most common genes and DNA. These V and J calls are TCRdb output, not the study's own analysis. This sample is represented by roughly 440,000 distinct CDR3 sequences; about a sixth of them were singletons. Of the sample, about 25% falls within the top ten clones.

The CDR3 spans 18 residues, from the cysteine through the phenylalanine. CDR3 DNA only is kept here, 54 bases in frame from base 1. Relative to germline, V is 3 bases shorter and J is 3 bases shorter, with 24 bases between their ends. Sequences DFQATT (CDR1) and SNEGSKA (CDR2) are obtained from the germline V gene (reference sequence). The data were also submitted as part of a second study, on T cells in Graves' hyperthyroidism and ophthalmopathy. The second paper states: Graves' hyperthyroidism was defined as stable when no progression to ophthalmopathy occurred over 18 months of follow-up. Hyperthyroidism patients were newly diagnosed, with disease duration under 2 months, and aged 18 to 65 years. Any patient with an uncontrolled infection, another autoimmune disease, pregnancy or lactation was excluded. Diagnoses relied on clinical symptoms, serum thyroxine and TRAb, thyroid ultrasound and orbital computed tomography. A first-round RT-PCR of the TCR CDR3 used the HTBI primer set with the Qiagen OneStep RT-PCR kit. Blood samples also contained most of the expanded thyroid clonotypes (frequency above 0.001), which suggests that blood repertoires may reflect thyroid immune responses. A 13 V-J signature model separated ophthalmopathy from stable hyperthyroidism, with approximately 87% sensitivity and about 81% specificity in cross-validation and 80%/75% in testing. In validation, progression to ophthalmopathy was predicted by the model with more than 65% sensitivity and about 72% specificity, a median of approximately 6.5 months before onset. A discovery cohort of about a hundred patients, roughly 45 with Graves' ophthalmopathy and approximately 55 with stable Graves' hyperthyroidism, was used to find distinguishing TCR V-J signatures. Prospective prediction of ophthalmopathy was tested in an independent validation cohort consisting of some 18 hyperthyroidism patients and more than 15 patients who later progressed to ophthalmopathy. The 100 discovery patients were divided at random into training and test sets in a 7:3 ratio. In addition, the study compared T-cell repertoires in thyroid tissue and in blood from six Graves' hyperthyroidism patients. Following sampling, methimazole starting at 30 mg daily was given to hyperthyroidism patients, and high-dose intravenous methylprednisolone was given to ophthalmopathy patients. The libraries were constructed in a second round of multiplex PCR and then size-selected and purified. Paired-end sequencing of the libraries was performed with 100 bp reads on an Illumina HiSeq2000. SOAPnuke was used to process the raw data, throwing out any read that contained adapters or uncalled bases, had a mean Phred below 15, or lacked an exact constant-primer or identifier match. COPE v1.2.5 was used to merge the high-quality paired reads, and each unique nucleotide sequence was defined as a clonotype. Clonotypes were aligned to IMGT TRBV, TRBD and TRBJ reference segments using MiTCR v1.1. Analysis was restricted to V-J combinations with a frequency above 0.0001, which covered roughly 99% of repertoires. The TCS score was defined as F50 (clonal expansion) divided by E x V (chaos), with BLOSUM62-based TCRdist calculated between CDR3 peptides within each V-J. Welch's t-statistics and random forest reduced roughly 540 V-J features to around 14, which were used in a naive Bayes classifier (R e1071). No statistical method was used to fix the sample size in advance, and group allocation was not hidden from the investigators. TCR Vbeta CDR3 sequencing of fewer than 150 peripheral blood samples (under 45 ophthalmopathy, some 75 hyperthyroidism and approximately 17 progressor patients) is reported in the paper.

The source material was peripheral blood mononuclear cells (PBMCs), sampled at new diagnosis, from a patient treated with antithyroid drugs. This receptor was taken from a woman aged 18-29 years with Graves disease. Donor details come from another sample of the same person, matched by shared clones. The V gene is TRBV20-1 and the J gene is TRBJ2-1; tentative D gene TRBD2, with 6 bases matching. The bases read TGCAGTGCTAGTACGGTTTCCAGGGCGGGGTTCCTCTACAATGAGCAGTTCTTC. This sequence encodes CSASTVSRAGFLYNEQFF.